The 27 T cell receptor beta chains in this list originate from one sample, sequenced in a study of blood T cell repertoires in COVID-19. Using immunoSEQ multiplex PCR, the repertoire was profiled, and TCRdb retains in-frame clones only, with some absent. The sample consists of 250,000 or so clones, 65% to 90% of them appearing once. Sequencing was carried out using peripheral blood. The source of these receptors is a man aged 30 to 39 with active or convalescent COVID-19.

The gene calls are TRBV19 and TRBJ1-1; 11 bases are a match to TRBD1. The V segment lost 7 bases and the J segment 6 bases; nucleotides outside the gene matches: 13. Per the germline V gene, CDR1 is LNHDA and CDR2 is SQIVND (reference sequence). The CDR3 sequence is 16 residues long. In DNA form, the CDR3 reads TGTGCCAGTATGGGGACAGGGGGGCTAAACACTGCTGAAGCTTTCTTT. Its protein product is CASMGTGGLNTAEAFF.

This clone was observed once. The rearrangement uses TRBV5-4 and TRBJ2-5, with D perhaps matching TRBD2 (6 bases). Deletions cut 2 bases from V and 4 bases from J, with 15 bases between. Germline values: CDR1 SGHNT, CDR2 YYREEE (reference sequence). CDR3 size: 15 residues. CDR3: CASSLYSAGLETQYF. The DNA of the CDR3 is TGTGCCAGCAGCTTATACTCCGCGGGGTTAGAGACCCAGTACTTC. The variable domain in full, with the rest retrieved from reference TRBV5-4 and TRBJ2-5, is ETGVTQSPTHLIKTRGQQVTLRCSSQSGHNTVSWYQQALGQGPQFIFQYYREEENGRGNFPPRFSGLQFPNYSSELNVNALELDDSALYLCASSLYSAGLETQYFGPGTRLLVL.

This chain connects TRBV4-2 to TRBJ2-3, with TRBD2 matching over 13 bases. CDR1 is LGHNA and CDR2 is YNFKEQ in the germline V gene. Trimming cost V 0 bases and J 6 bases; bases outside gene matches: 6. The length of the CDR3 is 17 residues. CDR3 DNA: TGTGCCAGCAGCCAAGAACTAGCGGGGGGGCCGCGGGATACGCAGTATTTT. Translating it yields CASSQELAGGPRDTQYF.

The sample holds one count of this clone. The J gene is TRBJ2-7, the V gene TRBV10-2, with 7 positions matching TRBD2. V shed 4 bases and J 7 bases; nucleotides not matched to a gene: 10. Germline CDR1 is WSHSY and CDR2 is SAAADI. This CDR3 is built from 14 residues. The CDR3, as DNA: TGCGCCAGCAGTGTGTTCAATAGCGGGTCTGAGCAGTACTTC. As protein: CASSVFNSGSEQYF.

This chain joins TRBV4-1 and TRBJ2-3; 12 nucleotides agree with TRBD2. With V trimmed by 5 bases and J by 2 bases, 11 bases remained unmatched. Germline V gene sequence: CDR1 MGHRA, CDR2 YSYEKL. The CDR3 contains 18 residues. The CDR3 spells CASSALAGGVLNTDTQYF. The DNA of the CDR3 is TGCGCCAGCAGCGCACTAGCGGGGGGCGTACTAAACACAGATACGCAGTATTTT.

CDR3 nucleotide sequence: TGTGCCAGCAGCTCGCGGGGGGATTTCCACTCCTACGAGCAGTACTTC. This translates into CASSSRGDFHSYEQYF. The chain combines TRBV13 with TRBJ2-7; 8 bases fit TRBD2. The CDR3 runs 16 residues. The ends lost 4 bases at V and 0 bases at J; junction bases unmatched: 8. CDR1 and CDR2 from the germline V gene are PRHDT and FYEKMQ (reference sequence). Full variable domain (outside the CDR3, taken from reference TRBV13 and TRBJ2-7): AAGVIQSPRHLIKEKRETATLKCYPIPRHDTVYWYQQGPGQDPQFLISFYEKMQSDKGSIPDRFSAQQFSDYHSELNMSSLELGDSALYFCASSSRGDFHSYEQYFGPGTRLTVT.

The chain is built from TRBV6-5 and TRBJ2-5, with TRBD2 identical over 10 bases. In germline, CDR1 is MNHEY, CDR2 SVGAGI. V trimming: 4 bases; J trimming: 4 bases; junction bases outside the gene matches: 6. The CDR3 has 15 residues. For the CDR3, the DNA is TGTGCCAGCAGTTCTAGCGGGGGTGGTGGAGAGACCCAGTACTTC. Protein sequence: CASSSSGGGGETQYF.

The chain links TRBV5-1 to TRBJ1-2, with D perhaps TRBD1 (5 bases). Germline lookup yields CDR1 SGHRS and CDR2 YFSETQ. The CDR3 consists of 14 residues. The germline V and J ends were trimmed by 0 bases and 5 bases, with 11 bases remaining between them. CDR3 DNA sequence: TGCGCCAGCAGCTTGGAACGGGGGGATTATGGCTACACCTTC. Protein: CASSLERGDYGYTF.

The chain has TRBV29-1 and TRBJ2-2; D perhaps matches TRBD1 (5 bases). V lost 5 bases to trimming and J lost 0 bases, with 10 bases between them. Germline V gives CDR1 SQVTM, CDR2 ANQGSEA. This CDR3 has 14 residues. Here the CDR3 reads CSVRAGTNTGELFF. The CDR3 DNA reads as TGCAGCGTTCGGGCAGGGACGAACACCGGGGAGCTGTTTTTT.

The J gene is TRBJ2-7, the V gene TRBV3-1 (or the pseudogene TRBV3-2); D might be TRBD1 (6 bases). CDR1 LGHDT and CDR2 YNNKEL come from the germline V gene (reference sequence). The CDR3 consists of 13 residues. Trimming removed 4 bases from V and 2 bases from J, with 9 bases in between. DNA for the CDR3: TGTGCCAGCAGCCCGGACAGAACCTACGAGCAGTACTTC. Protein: CASSPDRTYEQYF.

CDR3 amino acids: CASSKTQETQYF. The CDR3 nucleotides are TGTGCCAGCAGCAAAACACAAGAGACCCAGTACTTC. The rearrangement joins TRBV12-3 or TRBV12-4 to TRBJ2-5, with no clear D. V lost 6 bases and J 2 bases, leaving 7 bases between the germline ends. This CDR3 is 12 amino acids long.

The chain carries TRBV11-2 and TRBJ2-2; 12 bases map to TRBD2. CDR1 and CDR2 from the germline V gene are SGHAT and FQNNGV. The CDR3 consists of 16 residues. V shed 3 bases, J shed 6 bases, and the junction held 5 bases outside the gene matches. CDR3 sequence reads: CASSLASSGGAGELFF. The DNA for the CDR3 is TGTGCCAGCAGCTTGGCTTCTAGCGGGGGGGCCGGGGAGCTGTTTTTT.

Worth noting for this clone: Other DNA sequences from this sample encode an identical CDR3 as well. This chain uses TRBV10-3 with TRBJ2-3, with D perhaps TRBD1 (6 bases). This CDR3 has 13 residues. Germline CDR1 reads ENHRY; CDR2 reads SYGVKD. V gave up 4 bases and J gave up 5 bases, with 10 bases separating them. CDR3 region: CAISGGPGDTQYF. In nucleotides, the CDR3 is TGTGCCATCAGTGGGGGGCCGGGAGATACGCAGTATTTT.

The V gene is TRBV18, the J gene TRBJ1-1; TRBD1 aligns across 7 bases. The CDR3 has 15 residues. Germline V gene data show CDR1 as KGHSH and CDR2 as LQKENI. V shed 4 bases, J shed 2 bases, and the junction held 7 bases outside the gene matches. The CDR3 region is CASSLTGTDNTEAFF. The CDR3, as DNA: TGTGCCAGCTCACTAACCGGGACAGATAACACTGAAGCTTTCTTT.

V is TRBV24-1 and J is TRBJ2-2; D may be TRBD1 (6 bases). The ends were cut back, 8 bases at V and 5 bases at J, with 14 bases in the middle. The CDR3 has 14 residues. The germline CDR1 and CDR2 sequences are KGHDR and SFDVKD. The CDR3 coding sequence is TGTGCCACCACGGGGCCAGGGGTGACCGGGGAGCTGTTTTTT. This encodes CATTGPGVTGELFF.

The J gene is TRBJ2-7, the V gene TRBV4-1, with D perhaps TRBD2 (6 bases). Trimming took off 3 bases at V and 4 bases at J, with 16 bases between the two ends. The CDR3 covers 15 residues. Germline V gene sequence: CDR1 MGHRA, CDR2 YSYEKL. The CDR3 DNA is TGCGCCAGCAGCCAGCGACGGGACTTAGGTTACGAGCAGTACTTC. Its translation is CASSQRRDLGYEQYF.

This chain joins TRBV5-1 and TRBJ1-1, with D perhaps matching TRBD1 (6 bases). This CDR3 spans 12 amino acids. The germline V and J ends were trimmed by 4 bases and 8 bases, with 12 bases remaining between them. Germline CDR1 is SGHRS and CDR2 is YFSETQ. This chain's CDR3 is CASSAGGTEAFF. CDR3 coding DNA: TGCGCCAGCAGCGCCGGGGGGACAGAAGCTTTCTTT.

In nucleotides, the CDR3 is TGTGCCTGGAGTTTTGCAGGGGCGCATGGCTACACCTTC. This encodes CAWSFAGAHGYTF. This chain links TRBV30 with TRBJ1-2, with D possibly being TRBD1 (6 bases). CDR1 is GTSNPN, CDR2 SVGIG, per germline (reference sequence). This CDR3 is 13 amino acids long. Trimming took 2 bases from V and 6 from J, leaving 13 bases between them.

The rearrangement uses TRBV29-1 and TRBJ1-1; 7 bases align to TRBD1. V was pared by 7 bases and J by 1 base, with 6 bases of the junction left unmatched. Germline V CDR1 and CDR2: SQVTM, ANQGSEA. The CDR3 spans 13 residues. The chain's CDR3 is CSALGTANTEAFF. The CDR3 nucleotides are TGCAGCGCCTTGGGGACAGCGAACACTGAAGCTTTCTTT.

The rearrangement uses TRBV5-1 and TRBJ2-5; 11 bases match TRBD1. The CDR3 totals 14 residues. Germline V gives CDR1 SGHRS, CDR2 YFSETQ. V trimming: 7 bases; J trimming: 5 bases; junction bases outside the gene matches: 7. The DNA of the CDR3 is TGCGCCAGCGGGGACAGGGGGGACAGGGAGACCCAGTACTTC. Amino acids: CASGDRGDRETQYF.

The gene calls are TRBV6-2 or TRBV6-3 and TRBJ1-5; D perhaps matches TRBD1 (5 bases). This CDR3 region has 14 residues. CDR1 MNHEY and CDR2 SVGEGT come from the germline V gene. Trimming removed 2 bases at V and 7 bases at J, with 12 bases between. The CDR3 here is CASSYLRGKQPQHF. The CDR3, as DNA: TGTGCCAGCAGTTACCTCCGGGGGAAACAGCCCCAGCATTTT.

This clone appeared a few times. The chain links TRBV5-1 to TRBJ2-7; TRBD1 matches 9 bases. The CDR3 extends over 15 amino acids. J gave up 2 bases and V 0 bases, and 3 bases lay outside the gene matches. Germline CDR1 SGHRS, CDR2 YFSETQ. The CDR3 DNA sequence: TGCGCCAGCAGCTTGGCCGGGACAGGGACCTACGAGCAGTACTTC. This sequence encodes CASSLAGTGTYEQYF.

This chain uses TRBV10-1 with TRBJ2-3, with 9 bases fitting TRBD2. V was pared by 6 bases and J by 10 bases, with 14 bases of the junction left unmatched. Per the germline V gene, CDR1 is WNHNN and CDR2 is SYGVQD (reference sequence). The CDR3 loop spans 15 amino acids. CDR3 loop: CASSGSGGPTFPQYF. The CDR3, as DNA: TGCGCCAGCAGCGGTAGCGGGGGCCCTACTTTTCCGCAGTATTTT.

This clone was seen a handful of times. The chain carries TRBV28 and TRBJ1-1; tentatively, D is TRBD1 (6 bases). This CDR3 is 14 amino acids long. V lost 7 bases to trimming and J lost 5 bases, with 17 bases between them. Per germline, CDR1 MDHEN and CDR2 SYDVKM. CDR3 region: CASTLGGIETEAFF. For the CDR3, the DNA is TGTGCCAGCACCTTAGGGGGAATTGAAACTGAAGCTTTCTTT.

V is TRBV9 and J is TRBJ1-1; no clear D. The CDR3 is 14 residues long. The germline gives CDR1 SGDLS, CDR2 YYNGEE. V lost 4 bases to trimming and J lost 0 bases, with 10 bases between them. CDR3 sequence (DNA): TGTGCCAGCAGCCCCGAGGCGGTGAACACTGAAGCTTTCTTT. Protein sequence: CASSPEAVNTEAFF.

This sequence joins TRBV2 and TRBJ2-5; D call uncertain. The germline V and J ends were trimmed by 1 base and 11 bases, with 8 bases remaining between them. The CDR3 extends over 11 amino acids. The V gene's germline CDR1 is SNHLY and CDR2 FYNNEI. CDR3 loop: CASSEVRVQYF. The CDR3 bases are TGTGCCAGCAGTGAAGTCCGGGTTCAGTACTTC.

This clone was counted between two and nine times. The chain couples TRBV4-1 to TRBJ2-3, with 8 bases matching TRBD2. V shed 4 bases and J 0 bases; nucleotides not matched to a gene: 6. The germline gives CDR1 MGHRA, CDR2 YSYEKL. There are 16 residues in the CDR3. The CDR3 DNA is TGCGCCAGCAGCCCCGGGGGGGTGTCGAGCACAGATACGCAGTATTTT. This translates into CASSPGGVSSTDTQYF.